The rows below give T cell receptor beta chains drawn from one sample of a study of shared clonotypes between healthy human individuals. The data were produced by immunoSEQ multiplex PCR, yet TCRdb's version contains in-frame clones alone and is incomplete. The top ten hold under 0.45% of the sample, which has some 2.3 million clones, 85% to 95% seen once. Sequencing used naive CD4+ T cells from PBMCs. These receptors were collected from a man younger than 35 in good health. Some clones in this sample may be carry-over from other donors' samples. Each CDR3 is given with its conserved first and last residue. The order of the fields is D gene, V gene, clone size, J gene, CDR3 DNA, CDR3 protein. The D gene is left open where the match is weak. Expanded clones are given a class, and other clones once, few, many or no size at all.

D gene: TRBD2
V gene: TRBV5-4
clone size: .
J gene: TRBJ2-7
CDR3 DNA: TGTGCCAGCAGCTTGGGAGGTGGGAGGGCCTACGAGCAGTACTTC
CDR3 protein: CASSLGGGRAYEQYF

D gene: .
V gene: TRBV28
clone size: .
J gene: TRBJ2-3
CDR3 DNA: TGTGCCAGCAGCCCACGGTACATCACAGATACGCAGTATTTT
CDR3 protein: CASSPRYITDTQYF

D gene: .
V gene: TRBV11-1
clone size: .
J gene: TRBJ2-2
CDR3 DNA: TGTGCCAGCAGCCCCACCGGGGAGCTGTTTTTT
CDR3 protein: CASSPTGELFF

D gene: .
V gene: TRBV7-9
clone size: .
J gene: TRBJ1-3
CDR3 DNA: TGTGCCAGCAGCTCCATGTCCCGGGCGAGGTCTGGAAACACCATATATTTT
CDR3 protein: CASSSMSRARSGNTIYF

D gene: TRBD1
V gene: TRBV28
clone size: .
J gene: TRBJ1-2
CDR3 DNA: TGTGCCAGCAGTTTTCCGGACAGGGTGATTTATGGCTACACCTTC
CDR3 protein: CASSFPDRVIYGYTF

D gene: .
V gene: TRBV30
clone size: .
J gene: TRBJ1-3
CDR3 DNA: TGTGCCTGGAGGCCGAACTCTGGAAACACCATATATTTT
CDR3 protein: CAWRPNSGNTIYF

D gene: TRBD2
V gene: TRBV19
clone size: .
J gene: TRBJ2-3
CDR3 DNA: TGTGCCAGTACCCTAGCGGGAGGGGATCATACGCAGTATTTT
CDR3 protein: CASTLAGGDHTQYF

D gene: .
V gene: TRBV10-1
clone size: .
J gene: TRBJ2-7
CDR3 DNA: TGCGCCAGCAGTCGGTCGGCCAGGTCCTACGAGCAGTACTTC
CDR3 protein: CASSRSARSYEQYF

D gene: .
V gene: TRBV28
clone size: .
J gene: TRBJ2-1
CDR3 DNA: TGTGCCAGCAGTTCCATCCTCGCTAGCGCGTACAATGAGCAGTTCTTC
CDR3 protein: CASSSILASAYNEQFF

D gene: .
V gene: TRBV9
clone size: .
J gene: TRBJ1-2
CDR3 DNA: TGTGCCAGCAGCGTAGGACAGAAACTAAACTATGGCTACACCTTC
CDR3 protein: CASSVGQKLNYGYTF

D gene: .
V gene: TRBV6-5
clone size: .
J gene: TRBJ2-5
CDR3 DNA: TGTGCCAGCAAGCCTCGCCCCGGCAGCCAAGAGACCCAGTACTTC
CDR3 protein: CASKPRPGSQETQYF

D gene: .
V gene: TRBV7-2
clone size: .
J gene: TRBJ2-3
CDR3 DNA: TGTGCCAGCAGCTTAGAGGCGGCCCATAGCACAGATACGCAGTATTTT
CDR3 protein: CASSLEAAHSTDTQYF

D gene: .
V gene: TRBV10-3
clone size: .
J gene: TRBJ2-5
CDR3 DNA: TGTGCCATCAGGGGACAAACCTTGAAGACCCAGTACTTC
CDR3 protein: CAIRGQTLKTQYF

D gene: .
V gene: TRBV5-6
clone size: .
J gene: TRBJ2-3
CDR3 DNA: TGTGCCAGCGCCTGGGGAGATACGCAGTATTTT
CDR3 protein: CASAWGDTQYF

D gene: TRBD2
V gene: TRBV7-6
clone size: .
J gene: TRBJ2-7
CDR3 DNA: TGTGCCAGCAGCTCAGCCGGGACTAGCGGGATTCCTGGCGAGCAGTACTTC
CDR3 protein: CASSSAGTSGIPGEQYF

D gene: .
V gene: TRBV19
clone size: .
J gene: TRBJ1-5
CDR3 DNA: TGTGCCAGTAGTGTGGAGGGGTGGAGCAATCAGCCCCAGCATTTT
CDR3 protein: CASSVEGWSNQPQHF

D gene: .
V gene: TRBV19
clone size: .
J gene: TRBJ2-7
CDR3 DNA: TGTGCCAGTAGTAACCCGGGACGGGCTTACGAGCAGTACTTC
CDR3 protein: CASSNPGRAYEQYF

D gene: TRBD2
V gene: TRBV6-5
clone size: .
J gene: TRBJ2-1
CDR3 DNA: TGTGCCAGCAAAACTAGCGGCTACAATGAGCAGTTCTTC
CDR3 protein: CASKTSGYNEQFF

D gene: .
V gene: TRBV7-2
clone size: .
J gene: TRBJ1-1
CDR3 DNA: TGTGCCAGCAGCTTCGACGGGATGAACACTGAAGCTTTCTTT
CDR3 protein: CASSFDGMNTEAFF

D gene: .
V gene: TRBV5-1
clone size: .
J gene: TRBJ2-6
CDR3 DNA: TGCGCCAGCAGCTCCGGCTCTGGGGCCAACGTCCTGACTTTC
CDR3 protein: CASSSGSGANVLTF

D gene: .
V gene: TRBV19
clone size: .
J gene: TRBJ2-7
CDR3 DNA: TGTGCCAGTAGTCTCCGGGACCTATACGAGCAGTACTTC
CDR3 protein: CASSLRDLYEQYF

D gene: .
V gene: TRBV5-6
clone size: .
J gene: TRBJ2-1
CDR3 DNA: TGTGCCAGCAGCTTTCGGCGACACCCCGGCAATGAGCAGTTCTTC
CDR3 protein: CASSFRRHPGNEQFF

D gene: .
V gene: TRBV2
clone size: few
J gene: TRBJ1-1
CDR3 DNA: TGTGCCAGCAGTGGCAGGGTCAGGGACACTGAAGCTTTCTTT
CDR3 protein: CASSGRVRDTEAFF

D gene: .
V gene: TRBV7-9
clone size: .
J gene: TRBJ1-1
CDR3 DNA: TGTGCCAGCAGCTTGGTAGCGGGGAACACTGAAGCTTTCTTT
CDR3 protein: CASSLVAGNTEAFF

D gene: .
V gene: TRBV5-5
clone size: .
J gene: TRBJ1-5
CDR3 DNA: TGTGCCAGCAGCCGTACGACAGGCCGGGGGCCCCAGCATTTT
CDR3 protein: CASSRTTGRGPQHF

D gene: .
V gene: TRBV1
clone size: .
J gene: TRBJ1-1
CDR3 DNA: TGCACCAGCGAACGCGAGGGAAGGAACACTGAAGCTTTCTTT
CDR3 protein: CTSEREGRNTEAFF

D gene: .
V gene: TRBV27
clone size: .
J gene: TRBJ2-7
CDR3 DNA: TGTGCCAGCAGTCGTGCAGGGACATCGTCCGAGCAGTACTTC
CDR3 protein: CASSRAGTSSEQYF

D gene: .
V gene: TRBV28
clone size: .
J gene: TRBJ1-2
CDR3 DNA: TGTGCCAGCAGTTTTGGGGTGGGACCCAGATTTAACTATGGCTACACCTTC
CDR3 protein: CASSFGVGPRFNYGYTF

D gene: .
V gene: TRBV29-1
clone size: once
J gene: TRBJ2-7
CDR3 DNA: TGCAGCGTTGCCAGGGGGGACGAGCAGTACTTC
CDR3 protein: CSVARGDEQYF

D gene: .
V gene: TRBV28
clone size: .
J gene: TRBJ2-7
CDR3 DNA: TGTGCCAGCAGTTTAGCGGGGGCCAGATTCGCCGAGCAGTACTTC
CDR3 protein: CASSLAGARFAEQYF

D gene: .
V gene: TRBV28
clone size: .
J gene: TRBJ2-7
CDR3 DNA: TGTGCCAGCAGCTACATTACGGCCTACGAGCAGTACTTC
CDR3 protein: CASSYITAYEQYF

D gene: .
V gene: TRBV5-6
clone size: .
J gene: TRBJ2-5
CDR3 DNA: TGTGCCAGCAGTCACGCGGGACAGAGGGAGACCCAGTACTTC
CDR3 protein: CASSHAGQRETQYF

D gene: TRBD2
V gene: TRBV5-4
clone size: .
J gene: TRBJ2-1
CDR3 DNA: TGTGCCAGCAGCTTGATTAGCGGGGTCTACAATGAGCAGTTCTTC
CDR3 protein: CASSLISGVYNEQFF

D gene: TRBD2
V gene: TRBV9
clone size: few
J gene: TRBJ2-2
CDR3 DNA: TGTGCCAGCAGCCGACTAGCCGAGAACACCGGGGAGCTGTTTTTT
CDR3 protein: CASSRLAENTGELFF

D gene: .
V gene: TRBV28
clone size: .
J gene: TRBJ2-5
CDR3 DNA: TGTGCCAGCATATACGGAGAGACCCAGTACTTC
CDR3 protein: CASIYGETQYF

D gene: TRBD2
V gene: TRBV6-6
clone size: .
J gene: TRBJ2-1
CDR3 DNA: TGTGCCAGCAGGCCCGGACTAGCGGGGTACAATGAGCAGTTCTTC
CDR3 protein: CASRPGLAGYNEQFF